A single T cell receptor beta chain is shown here with its context. TCRdb processed the PCR reads anew with MiXCR; each CDR3 protein has one entry. The data hold about 98,000 distinct CDR3 sequences, with about 35% observed a single time. Germline V gene sequence: CDR1 SGHTA, CDR2 FQGNSA. Trimming removed 5 bases from V and 0 bases from J; junction bases left unmatched: 19. The CDR3 is 20 amino acids. Naive CD8 libraries came from approximately 20,000 to 1,000,000 sorted cells with 10%, 30% or 50% RNA. The data belong to a study of molecular identifiers for immune sequencing clone quantification. Input material: naive CD8+ T cells from blood, with Jurkat cell RNA spiked in. Noted subset: FACS-sorted CD8+CD4-CCR7+CD45RA+ naive T cells. The receptor was isolated from a human donor in good health. Some libraries in this study had Jurkat cell RNA spiked in. The genes are TRBV7-2 and TRBJ2-1; the match to TRBD2 covers 7 bases. The CDR3 is CASSIRTCGSLALSYNEQFF. The CDR3 nucleotides read TGTGCCAGCAGCATCAGGACTTGCGGGAGTCTCGCCCTCTCCTACAATGAGCAGTTCTTC.